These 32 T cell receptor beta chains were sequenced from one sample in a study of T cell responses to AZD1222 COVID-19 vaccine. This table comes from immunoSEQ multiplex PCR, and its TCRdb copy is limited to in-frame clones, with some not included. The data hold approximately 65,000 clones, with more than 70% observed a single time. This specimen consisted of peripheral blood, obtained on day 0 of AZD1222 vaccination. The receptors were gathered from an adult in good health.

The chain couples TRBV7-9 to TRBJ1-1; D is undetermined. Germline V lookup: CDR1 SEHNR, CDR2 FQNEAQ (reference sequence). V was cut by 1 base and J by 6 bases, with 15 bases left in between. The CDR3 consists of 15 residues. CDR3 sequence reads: CASSLDELHKPEAFF. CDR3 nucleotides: TGTGCCAGCAGCTTAGATGAACTCCATAAACCTGAAGCTTTCTTT.

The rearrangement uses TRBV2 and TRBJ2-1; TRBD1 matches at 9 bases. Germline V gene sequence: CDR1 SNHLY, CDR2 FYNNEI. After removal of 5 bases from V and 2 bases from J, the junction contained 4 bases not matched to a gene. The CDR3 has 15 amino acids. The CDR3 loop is CASSKDRGPYNEQFF. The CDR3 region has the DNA TGTGCCAGCAGTAAGGACAGGGGACCCTACAATGAGCAGTTCTTC. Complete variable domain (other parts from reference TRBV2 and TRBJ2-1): EPEVTQTPSHQVTQMGQEVILRCVPISNHLYFYWYRQILGQKVEFLVSFYNNEISEKSEIFDDQFSVERPDGSNFTLKIRSTKLEDSAMYFCASSKDRGPYNEQFFGPGTRLTVL.

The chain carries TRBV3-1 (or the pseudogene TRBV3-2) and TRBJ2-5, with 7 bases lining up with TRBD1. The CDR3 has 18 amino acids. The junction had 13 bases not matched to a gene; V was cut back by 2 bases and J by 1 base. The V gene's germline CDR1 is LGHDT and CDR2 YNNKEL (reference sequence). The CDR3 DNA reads TGTGCCAGCAGCCAACGATCTCTTCATAAGGGGGCCCAAGAGACCCAGTACTTC. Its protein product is CASSQRSLHKGAQETQYF.

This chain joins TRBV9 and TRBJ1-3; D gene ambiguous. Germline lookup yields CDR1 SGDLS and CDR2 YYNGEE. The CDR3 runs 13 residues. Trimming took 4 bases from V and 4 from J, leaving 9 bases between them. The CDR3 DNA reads TGTGCCAGCAGCTATACTCCAGGAAACACCATATATTTT. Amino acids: CASSYTPGNTIYF.

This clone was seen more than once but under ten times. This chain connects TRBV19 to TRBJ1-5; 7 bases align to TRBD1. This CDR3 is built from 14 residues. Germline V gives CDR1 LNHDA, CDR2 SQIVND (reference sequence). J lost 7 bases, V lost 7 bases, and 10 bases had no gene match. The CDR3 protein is CASTLRGLEQPQHF. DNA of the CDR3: TGTGCCAGTACCCTGAGGGGGCTAGAGCAGCCCCAGCATTTT.

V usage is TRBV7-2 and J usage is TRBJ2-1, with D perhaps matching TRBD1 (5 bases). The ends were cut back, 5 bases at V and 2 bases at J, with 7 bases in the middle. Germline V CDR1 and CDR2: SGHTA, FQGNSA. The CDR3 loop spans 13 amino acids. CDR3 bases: TGTGCCAGCAGCCAGGACACCTACAATGAGCAGTTCTTC. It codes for CASSQDTYNEQFF.

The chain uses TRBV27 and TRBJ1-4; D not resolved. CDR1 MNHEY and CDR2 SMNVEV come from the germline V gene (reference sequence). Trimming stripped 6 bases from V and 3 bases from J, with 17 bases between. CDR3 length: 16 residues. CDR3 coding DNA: TGTGCCAGCAGGTCATATTACGGACGGTCTAATGAAAAACTGTTTTTT. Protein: CASRSYYGRSNEKLFF.

CDR3 coding DNA: TGTGCCAGCAGCCTCCCGGGACAGGGACAAGAGACCCAGTACTTC. Translated: CASSLPGQGQETQYF. The V and J genes are TRBV6-5 and TRBJ2-5; the match to TRBD1 covers 9 bases. Germline assignment: CDR1 MNHEY and CDR2 SVGAGI. Germline trimming cut 6 bases from V and 2 bases from J; bases unmatched to any gene: 7. The CDR3 runs 15 residues.

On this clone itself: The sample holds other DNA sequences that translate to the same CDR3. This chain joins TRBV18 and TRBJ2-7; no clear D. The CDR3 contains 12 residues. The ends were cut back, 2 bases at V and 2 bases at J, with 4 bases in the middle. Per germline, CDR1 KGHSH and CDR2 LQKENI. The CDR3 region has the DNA TGTGCCAGCTCACCAGGGGCCTACGAGCAGTACTTC. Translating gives CASSPGAYEQYF.

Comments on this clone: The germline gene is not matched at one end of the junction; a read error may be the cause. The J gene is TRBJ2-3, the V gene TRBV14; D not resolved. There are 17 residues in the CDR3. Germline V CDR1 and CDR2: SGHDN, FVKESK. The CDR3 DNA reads TGTGCCAGCAGCCAACTAGTGGGCGTCAGTAGCAAAGATACGCAGTATTTT. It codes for CASSQLVGVSSKDTQYF.

As DNA, the CDR3 is TGTGCCAGCAGTGAAGCGCTACGGGGACAGGCTCCTCGCGCAACAGATACGCAGTATTTT. It specifies CASSEALRGQAPRATDTQYF. J is TRBJ2-3 and V is TRBV6-1, with 8 bases that match TRBD1. J gave up 3 bases and V 0 bases, and 17 bases lay outside the gene matches. Germline V lookup: CDR1 MNHNS, CDR2 SASEGT. This CDR3 is 20 amino acids long.

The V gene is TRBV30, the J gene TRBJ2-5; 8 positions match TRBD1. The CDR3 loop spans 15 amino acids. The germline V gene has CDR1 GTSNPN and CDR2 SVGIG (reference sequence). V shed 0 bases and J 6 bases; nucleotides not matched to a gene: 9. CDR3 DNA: TGTGCCTGGAGTGTACGGACAGGGAATCGACAGACCCAGTACTTC. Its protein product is CAWSVRTGNRQTQYF.

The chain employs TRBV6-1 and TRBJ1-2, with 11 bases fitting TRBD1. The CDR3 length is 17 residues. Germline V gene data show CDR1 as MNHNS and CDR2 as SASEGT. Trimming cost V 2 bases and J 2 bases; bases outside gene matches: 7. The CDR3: CASSELGGQGANYGYTF. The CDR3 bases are TGTGCCAGCAGTGAATTAGGAGGACAGGGGGCAAACTATGGCTACACCTTC.

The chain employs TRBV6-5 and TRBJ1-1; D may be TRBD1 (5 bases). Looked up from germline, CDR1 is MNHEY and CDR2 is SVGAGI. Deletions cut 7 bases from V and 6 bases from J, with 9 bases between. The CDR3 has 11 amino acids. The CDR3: CASTQGPEAFF. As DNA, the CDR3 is TGTGCCAGCACCCAGGGTCCTGAAGCTTTCTTT.

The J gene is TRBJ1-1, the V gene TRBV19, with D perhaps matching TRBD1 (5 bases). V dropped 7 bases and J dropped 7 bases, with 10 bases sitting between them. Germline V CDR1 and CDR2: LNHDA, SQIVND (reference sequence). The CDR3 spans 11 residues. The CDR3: CASTRQSEAFF. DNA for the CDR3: TGTGCCAGTACCCGACAGAGTGAAGCTTTCTTT.

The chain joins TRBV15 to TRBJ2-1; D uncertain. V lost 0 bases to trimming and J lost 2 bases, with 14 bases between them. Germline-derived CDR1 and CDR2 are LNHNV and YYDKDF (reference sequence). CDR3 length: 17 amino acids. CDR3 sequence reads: CATSRDPPSLTYNEQFF. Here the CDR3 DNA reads TGTGCCACCAGCAGAGACCCCCCAAGCCTTACCTACAATGAGCAGTTCTTC.

In DNA, the CDR3 is TGCAGTGCTAGTAGGACCGCACGTGAAAAACTGTTTTTT. This codes for CSASRTAREKLFF. V usage is TRBV20-1 and J usage is TRBJ1-4; D remains unclear. V was cut by 3 bases and J by 7 bases, with 12 bases left in between. Germline V CDR1 and CDR2: DFQATT, SNEGSKA (reference sequence). The CDR3 length is 13 residues.

The CDR3 spells CASSPDWSSYEQYF. In DNA form, the CDR3 reads TGTGCCAGCAGTCCTGACTGGAGCTCCTACGAGCAGTACTTC. The chain employs TRBV7-9 and TRBJ2-7; D unclear. V was clipped by 6 bases and J by 0 bases, with 12 bases between them. The V gene's germline CDR1 is SEHNR and CDR2 FQNEAQ (reference sequence). The CDR3 consists of 14 residues.

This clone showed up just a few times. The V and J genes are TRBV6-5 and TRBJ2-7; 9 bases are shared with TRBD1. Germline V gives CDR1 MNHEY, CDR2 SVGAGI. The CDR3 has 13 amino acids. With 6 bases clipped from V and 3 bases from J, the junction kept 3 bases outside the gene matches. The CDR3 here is CASRPTGGYEQYF. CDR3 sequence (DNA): TGTGCCAGCAGGCCGACAGGGGGCTACGAGCAGTACTTC.

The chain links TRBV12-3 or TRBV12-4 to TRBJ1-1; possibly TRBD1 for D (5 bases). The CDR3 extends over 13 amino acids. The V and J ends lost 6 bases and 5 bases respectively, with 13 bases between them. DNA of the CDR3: TGTGCCAGCAGGTCCGGACCAGGGACTGAAGCTTTCTTT. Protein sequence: CASRSGPGTEAFF.

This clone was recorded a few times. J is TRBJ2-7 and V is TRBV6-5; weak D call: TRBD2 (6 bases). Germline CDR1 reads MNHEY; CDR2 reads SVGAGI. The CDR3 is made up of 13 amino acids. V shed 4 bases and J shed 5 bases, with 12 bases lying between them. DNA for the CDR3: TGTGCCAGCAGTTTCTGGGACTTCGACGAGCAGTACTTC. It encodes CASSFWDFDEQYF.

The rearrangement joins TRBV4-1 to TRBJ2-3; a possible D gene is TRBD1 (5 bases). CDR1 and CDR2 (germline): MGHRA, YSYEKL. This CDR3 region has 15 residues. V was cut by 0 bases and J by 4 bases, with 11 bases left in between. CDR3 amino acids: CASSQDPGQADTQYF. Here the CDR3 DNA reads TGCGCCAGCAGCCAAGATCCAGGGCAGGCAGATACGCAGTATTTT.

In nucleotides, the CDR3 is TGTGCCAGCAGCGCGCTTATTAACACCGGGGAGCTGTTTTTT. Protein sequence: CASSALINTGELFF. The gene calls are TRBV5-6 and TRBJ2-2; the D is unclear. Germline CDR1 SGHDT, CDR2 YYEEEE. This CDR3 contains 14 residues. The germline V and J ends were trimmed by 4 bases and 2 bases, with 9 bases remaining between them.

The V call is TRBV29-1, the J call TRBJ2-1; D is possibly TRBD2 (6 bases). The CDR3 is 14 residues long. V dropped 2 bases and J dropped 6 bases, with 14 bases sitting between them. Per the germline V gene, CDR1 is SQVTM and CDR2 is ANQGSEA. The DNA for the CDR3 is TGCAGCGTTGAATGGGGGGACCGACCCAATGAGCAGTTCTTC. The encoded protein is CSVEWGDRPNEQFF.

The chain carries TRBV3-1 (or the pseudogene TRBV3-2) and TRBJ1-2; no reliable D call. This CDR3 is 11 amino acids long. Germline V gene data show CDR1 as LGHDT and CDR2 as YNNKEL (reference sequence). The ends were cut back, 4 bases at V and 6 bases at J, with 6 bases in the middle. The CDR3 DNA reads TGTGCCAGCAGCCTTCAAGATGGCTACACCTTC. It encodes CASSLQDGYTF.

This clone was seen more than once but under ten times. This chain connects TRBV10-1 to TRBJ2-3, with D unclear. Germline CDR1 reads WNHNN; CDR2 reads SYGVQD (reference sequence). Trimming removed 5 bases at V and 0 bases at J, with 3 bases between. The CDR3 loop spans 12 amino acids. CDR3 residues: CASSFSTDTQYF. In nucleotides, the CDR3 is TGCGCCAGCAGTTTTAGCACAGATACGCAGTATTTT.

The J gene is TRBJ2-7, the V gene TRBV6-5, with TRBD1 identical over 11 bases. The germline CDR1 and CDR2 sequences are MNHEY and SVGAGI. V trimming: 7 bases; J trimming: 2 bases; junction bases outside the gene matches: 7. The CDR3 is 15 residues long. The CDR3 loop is CASKRLGQGAYEQYF. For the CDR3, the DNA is TGTGCCAGCAAACGCCTGGGACAGGGGGCCTACGAGCAGTACTTC.

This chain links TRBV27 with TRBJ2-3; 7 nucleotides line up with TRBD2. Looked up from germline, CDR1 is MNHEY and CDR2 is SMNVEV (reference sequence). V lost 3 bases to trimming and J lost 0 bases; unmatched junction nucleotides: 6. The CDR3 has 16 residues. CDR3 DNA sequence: TGTGCCAGCAGTTTTTCCGCGGGGGAGAGCACAGATACGCAGTATTTT. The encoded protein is CASSFSAGESTDTQYF.

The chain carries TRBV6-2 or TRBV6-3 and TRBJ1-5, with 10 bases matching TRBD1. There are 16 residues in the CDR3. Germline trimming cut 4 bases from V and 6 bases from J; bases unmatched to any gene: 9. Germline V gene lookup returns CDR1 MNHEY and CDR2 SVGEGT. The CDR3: CASSWTGGAQFQPQHF. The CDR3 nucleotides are TGTGCCAGCAGTTGGACAGGGGGGGCTCAATTTCAGCCCCAGCATTTT.

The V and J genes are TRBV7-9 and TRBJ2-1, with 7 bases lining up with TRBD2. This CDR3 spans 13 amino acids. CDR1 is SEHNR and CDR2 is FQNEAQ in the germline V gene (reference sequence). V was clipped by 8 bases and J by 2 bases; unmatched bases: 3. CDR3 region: CASVGGTYNEQFF. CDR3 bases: TGTGCCAGCGTCGGGGGGACCTACAATGAGCAGTTCTTC.

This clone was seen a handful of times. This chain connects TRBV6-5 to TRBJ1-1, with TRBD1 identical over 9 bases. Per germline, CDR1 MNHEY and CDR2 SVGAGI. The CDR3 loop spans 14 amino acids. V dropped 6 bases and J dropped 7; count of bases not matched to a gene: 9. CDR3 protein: CASRLTGGKIEAFF. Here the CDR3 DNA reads TGTGCCAGCAGGCTGACAGGGGGAAAGATTGAAGCTTTCTTT.

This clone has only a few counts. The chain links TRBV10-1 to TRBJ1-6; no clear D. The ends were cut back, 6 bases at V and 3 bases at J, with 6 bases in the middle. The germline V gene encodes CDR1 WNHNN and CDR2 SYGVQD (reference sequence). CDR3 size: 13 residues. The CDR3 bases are TGCGCCAGCAGCCGGGACTATAATTCACCCCTCCACTTT. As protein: CASSRDYNSPLHF.